This is a list of T cell receptor beta chains from one sample in a study of cytomegalovirus exposure and HLA in healthy donors. Sequencing used immunoSEQ multiplex PCR; TCRdb keeps in-frame clones, though not all of them. The table shows about 76,000 clones, with around 80% occurring only once. The sequenced sample was PBMCs. Every receptor here comes from a male donor in good health and CMV-seropositive. CDR3s include the opening cysteine and the closing phenylalanine or tryptophan. Fields, in order: CDR3 DNA, CDR3 protein, J gene, clone size, V gene, D gene. A D gene is named only where the DNA matches it firmly. Some rows mark clone size as missing; the rest say once, few, many or name a class of expanded clone.

CDR3nt: TGTGCCATCAGTTTCCTGTCGGGACTAGCGGAAAGCTCCTACGAGCAGTACTTC
CDR3aa: CAISFLSGLAESSYEQYF
j_gene: TRBJ2-7
abundance: .
v_gene: TRBV28
d_gene: TRBD2

CDR3nt: TGTGCCAGCAGCTCCAGACAGGGGTGGGGTCAGCCCCAGCATTTT
CDR3aa: CASSSRQGWGQPQHF
j_gene: TRBJ1-5
abundance: once
v_gene: TRBV5-6
d_gene: TRBD1

CDR3nt: TGTGCCAGCAGCTTGGCCAGTGCCAATGAGCAGTTCTTC
CDR3aa: CASSLASANEQFF
j_gene: TRBJ2-1
abundance: .
v_gene: TRBV5-4
d_gene: .

CDR3nt: TGTGCCAGCAACGTCAGAGGGCGGGGGGGCACAGATACGCAGTATTTT
CDR3aa: CASNVRGRGGTDTQYF
j_gene: TRBJ2-3
abundance: .
v_gene: TRBV2
d_gene: TRBD2

CDR3nt: TGTGCCTGGAGTGTACCGCGGCCAACTAATGAAAAACTGTTTTTT
CDR3aa: CAWSVPRPTNEKLFF
j_gene: TRBJ1-4
abundance: .
v_gene: TRBV30
d_gene: .

CDR3nt: TGTGCCAGTAGTCTCGGGACAGGGGGAAAAAAATCAATGAACACTGAAGCTTTCTTT
CDR3aa: CASSLGTGGKKSMNTEAFF
j_gene: TRBJ1-1
abundance: few
v_gene: TRBV19
d_gene: TRBD1

CDR3nt: TGTGCCAGCAGCGCACGACAGGACATGAACACTGAAGCTTTCTTT
CDR3aa: CASSARQDMNTEAFF
j_gene: TRBJ1-1
abundance: .
v_gene: TRBV5-4
d_gene: .

CDR3nt: TGTGCCAGCAGTAAATGGACAGTTGCGAACACTGAAGCTTTCTTT
CDR3aa: CASSKWTVANTEAFF
j_gene: TRBJ1-1
abundance: .
v_gene: TRBV28
d_gene: .

CDR3nt: TGTGCCAGCACCCCAGGACCGCTTTTAGGGGCACCCCTCCACTTT
CDR3aa: CASTPGPLLGAPLHF
j_gene: TRBJ1-6
abundance: .
v_gene: TRBV6-1
d_gene: .

CDR3nt: TGTGCCAGCAGTAAGACAGGGTTCGAGCAGTACTTC
CDR3aa: CASSKTGFEQYF
j_gene: TRBJ2-7
abundance: .
v_gene: TRBV6-5
d_gene: TRBD1

CDR3nt: TGTGCCAGCAGCTCAAGGACAGGGGCCAATGAGCAGTTCTTC
CDR3aa: CASSSRTGANEQFF
j_gene: TRBJ2-1
abundance: .
v_gene: TRBV7-2
d_gene: TRBD1

CDR3nt: TGTGCCAGCAGCCCTAGCGGGAGACAGGAGACCCAGTACTTC
CDR3aa: CASSPSGRQETQYF
j_gene: TRBJ2-5
abundance: .
v_gene: TRBV5-4
d_gene: TRBD2

CDR3nt: TGTGCCAGCAGTGACTTCAGGGGGCAAGCAACTAATGAAAAACTGTTTTTT
CDR3aa: CASSDFRGQATNEKLFF
j_gene: TRBJ1-4
abundance: .
v_gene: TRBV25-1
d_gene: TRBD1

CDR3nt: TGTGCCAGCAGCCCCGACCCCGGGGTAGCGGGTGCCTCCTACGAGCAGTACTTC
CDR3aa: CASSPDPGVAGASYEQYF
j_gene: TRBJ2-7
abundance: .
v_gene: TRBV9
d_gene: TRBD2

CDR3nt: TGTGCCAGTAGTATTGGGCAGGGAGGGCAGCCCCAGCATTTT
CDR3aa: CASSIGQGGQPQHF
j_gene: TRBJ1-5
abundance: .
v_gene: TRBV19
d_gene: .

CDR3nt: TGCGCCAGCAGCCGGGACAGGGCCGGCACCGGGGAGCTGTTTTTT
CDR3aa: CASSRDRAGTGELFF
j_gene: TRBJ2-2
abundance: .
v_gene: TRBV5-1
d_gene: TRBD1

CDR3nt: TGCGCCAGCAGCGGAATACAGGGAACCTACGAGCAGTACTTC
CDR3aa: CASSGIQGTYEQYF
j_gene: TRBJ2-7
abundance: .
v_gene: TRBV5-1
d_gene: .

CDR3nt: TGTGCCAGCAGTTTTTGGGGGCAGCAAGAGACCCAGTACTTC
CDR3aa: CASSFWGQQETQYF
j_gene: TRBJ2-5
abundance: .
v_gene: TRBV27
d_gene: .

CDR3nt: TGTGCCAGCGGCGGGGACCCTGAAGCTTTCTTT
CDR3aa: CASGGDPEAFF
j_gene: TRBJ1-1
abundance: .
v_gene: TRBV28
d_gene: .

CDR3nt: TGTGCCAGCAGCTTGAGGACAGGCGCGAACACCGGGGAGCTGTTTTTT
CDR3aa: CASSLRTGANTGELFF
j_gene: TRBJ2-2
abundance: .
v_gene: TRBV5-6
d_gene: TRBD1

CDR3nt: TGTGCCAGCAGCGTCCGGGACAGGGGGACTGAAGCTTTCTTT
CDR3aa: CASSVRDRGTEAFF
j_gene: TRBJ1-1
abundance: .
v_gene: TRBV9
d_gene: TRBD1

CDR3nt: TGCGCCAGCAGCCTACCCGGGACTAGCGACAATGAGCAGTTCTTC
CDR3aa: CASSLPGTSDNEQFF
j_gene: TRBJ2-1
abundance: .
v_gene: TRBV4-1
d_gene: TRBD2

CDR3nt: TGTGCCTGGAGTGTACATTCGCAAGGCTACACCTTC
CDR3aa: CAWSVHSQGYTF
j_gene: TRBJ1-2
abundance: .
v_gene: TRBV30
d_gene: .

CDR3nt: TGTGCCAGTAGCCGCCGGGGGTCAAACTATGGCTACACCTTC
CDR3aa: CASSRRGSNYGYTF
j_gene: TRBJ1-2
abundance: .
v_gene: TRBV25-1
d_gene: .

CDR3nt: TGCAGCGTTGCGGGCAGGGCTACATTCGGGGCTTTCTTT
CDR3aa: CSVAGRATFGAFF
j_gene: TRBJ1-1
abundance: few
v_gene: TRBV29-1
d_gene: .

CDR3nt: TGTGCCAGCAGCTTAGGGACTAGCGGCCTATACAATGAGCAGTTCTTC
CDR3aa: CASSLGTSGLYNEQFF
j_gene: TRBJ2-1
abundance: .
v_gene: TRBV7-8
d_gene: TRBD2